Sequencing of this TCR beta chain was carried out in a study of blood T cell repertoires in COVID-19. Turning to the study itself: Sources were T cells, B-cell-depleted T cells, or PBMCs; the material itself was cDNA or gDNA.

The V gene end was trimmed by 4 bases and the J gene end by 3 bases; junction bases not matched to a gene: 2. This CDR3 spans 15 amino acids. From germline, CDR1 is LGHDT and CDR2 YNNKEL (reference sequence). How the authors handled the data: Quantification of nucleated cells was approximated via reference gene primer amplification. Sequencing used immunoSEQ multiplex PCR; TCRdb keeps in-frame clones, though not all of them. D and trimming were read from the DNA, whereas the V and J calls and clone size are those reported in that table. The table includes about 300,000 clones, around 89% detected once.

The sequence came from a man aged 40-50 years with acute or convalescent COVID-19. The rearrangement joins TRBV3-1 (or the pseudogene TRBV3-2) to TRBJ2-1; 11 nucleotides agree with TRBD1. Material: peripheral blood. The CDR3 protein is CASSRDRGFYNEQFF. The CDR3 bases are TGTGCCAGCAGCCGGGACAGGGGGTTCTACAATGAGCAGTTCTTC.